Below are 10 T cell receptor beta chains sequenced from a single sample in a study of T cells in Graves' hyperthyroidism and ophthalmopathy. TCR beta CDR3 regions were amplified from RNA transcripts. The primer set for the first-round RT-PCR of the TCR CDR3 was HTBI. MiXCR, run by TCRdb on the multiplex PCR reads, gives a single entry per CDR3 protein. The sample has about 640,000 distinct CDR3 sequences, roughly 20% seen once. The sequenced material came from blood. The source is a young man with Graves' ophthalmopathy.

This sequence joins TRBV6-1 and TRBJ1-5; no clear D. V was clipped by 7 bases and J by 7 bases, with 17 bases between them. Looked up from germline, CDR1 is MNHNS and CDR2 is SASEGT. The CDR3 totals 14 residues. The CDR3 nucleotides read TGTGCCAGCACCCGAGAAGGAGGGAACCAGCCCCAGCATTTT. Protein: CASTREGGNQPQHF.

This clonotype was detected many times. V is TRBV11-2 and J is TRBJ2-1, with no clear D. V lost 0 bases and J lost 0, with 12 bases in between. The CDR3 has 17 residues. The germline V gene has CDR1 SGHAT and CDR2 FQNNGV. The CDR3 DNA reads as TGTGCCAGCAGCTTAGACCGGACCTCGAGCTCCTACAATGAGCAGTTCTTC. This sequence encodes CASSLDRTSSSYNEQFF. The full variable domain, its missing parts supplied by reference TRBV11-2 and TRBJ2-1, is EAGVAQSPRYKIIEKRQSVAFWCNPISGHATLYWYQQILGQGPKLLIQFQNNGVVDDSQLPKDRFSAERLKGVDSTLKIQPAKLEDSAVYLCASSLDRTSSSYNEQFFGPGTRLTVL.

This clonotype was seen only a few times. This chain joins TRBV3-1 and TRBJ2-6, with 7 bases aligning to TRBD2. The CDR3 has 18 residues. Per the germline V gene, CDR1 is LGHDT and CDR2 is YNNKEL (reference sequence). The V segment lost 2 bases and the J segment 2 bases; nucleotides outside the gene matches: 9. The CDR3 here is CASSQNIVGRAGANVLTF. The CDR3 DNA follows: TGTGCCAGCAGCCAAAACATAGTGGGGAGGGCTGGGGCCAACGTCCTGACTTTC.

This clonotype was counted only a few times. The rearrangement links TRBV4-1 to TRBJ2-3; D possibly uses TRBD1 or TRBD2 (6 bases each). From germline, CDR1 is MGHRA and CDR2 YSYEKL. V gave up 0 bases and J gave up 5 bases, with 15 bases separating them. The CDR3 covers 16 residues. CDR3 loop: CASSQDFSGAGDTQYF. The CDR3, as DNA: TGCGCCAGCAGCCAAGACTTCTCGGGGGCCGGAGATACGCAGTATTTT.

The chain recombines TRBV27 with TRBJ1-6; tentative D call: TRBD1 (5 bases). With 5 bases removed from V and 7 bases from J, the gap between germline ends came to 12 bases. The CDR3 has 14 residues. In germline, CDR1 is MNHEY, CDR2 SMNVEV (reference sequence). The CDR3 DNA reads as TGTGCCAGCAGTGCGGCAGGGACCAATTCACCCCTCCACTTT. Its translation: CASSAAGTNSPLHF.

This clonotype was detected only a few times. In DNA, the CDR3 is TGCGCCAGCAGCTTGATTTTCGACAGGTTCATGAACACTGAAGCTTTCTTT. As protein: CASSLIFDRFMNTEAFF. J is TRBJ1-1 and V is TRBV5-1; a possible D gene is TRBD1 (6 bases). CDR3 length: 17 residues. Germline V gene data show CDR1 as SGHRS and CDR2 as YFSETQ. The V and J ends lost 1 base and 0 bases respectively, with 16 bases between them.

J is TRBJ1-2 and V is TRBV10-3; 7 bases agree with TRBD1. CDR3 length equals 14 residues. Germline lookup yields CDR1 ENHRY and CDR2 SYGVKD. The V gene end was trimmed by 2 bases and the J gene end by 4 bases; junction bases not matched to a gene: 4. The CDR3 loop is CAISERGQGYGYTF. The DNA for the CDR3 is TGTGCCATCAGTGAGAGGGGGCAGGGCTATGGCTACACCTTC.

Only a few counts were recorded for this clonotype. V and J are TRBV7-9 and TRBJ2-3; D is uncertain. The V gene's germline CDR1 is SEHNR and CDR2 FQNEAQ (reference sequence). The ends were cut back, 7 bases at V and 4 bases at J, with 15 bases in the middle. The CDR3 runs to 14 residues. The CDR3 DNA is TGTGCCAGCACCGAAGGAGTGCCGTCAGATACGCAGTATTTT. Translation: CASTEGVPSDTQYF.

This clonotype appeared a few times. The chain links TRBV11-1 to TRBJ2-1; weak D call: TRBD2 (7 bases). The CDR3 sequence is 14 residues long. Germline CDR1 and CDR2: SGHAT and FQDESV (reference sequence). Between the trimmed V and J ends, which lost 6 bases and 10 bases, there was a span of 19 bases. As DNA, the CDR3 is TGTGCCAGCAGTTCTACCACAGGGCGGGAGGAGCAGTTCTTC. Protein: CASSSTTGREEQFF.

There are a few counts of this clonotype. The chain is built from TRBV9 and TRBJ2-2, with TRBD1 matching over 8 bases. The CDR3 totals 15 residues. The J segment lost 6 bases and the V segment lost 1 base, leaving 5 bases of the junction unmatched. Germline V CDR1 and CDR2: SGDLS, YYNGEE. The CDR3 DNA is TGTGCCAGCAGCGTAACCAGGGGGCTTGCCGGGGAGCTGTTTTTT. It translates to CASSVTRGLAGELFF.